What follows are 5 T cell receptor beta chains derived from one specimen sequenced in a study of blood T cell repertoires in COVID-19. This table comes from immunoSEQ multiplex PCR, and its TCRdb copy is limited to in-frame clones, with some not included. The data contain a few hundred thousand clones, less than 90% of them seen just once; the ten biggest clones take up 5.5% to 7.5%. What was sequenced was PBMCs or T cells enriched from blood (not recorded which). Receptors were obtained from a middle-aged woman who had recovered from COVID-19.

The chain employs TRBV25-1 and TRBJ1-5, with D tentatively TRBD1 (6 bases). Germline lookup yields CDR1 MGHDK and CDR2 SYGVNS. V lost 8 bases and J 4 bases, leaving 12 bases between the germline ends. This CDR3 has 13 amino acids. CDR3 bases: TGTGCCAGCCAGGGGATTTGGAATCAGCCCCAGCATTTT. Amino acids: CASQGIWNQPQHF.

This chain joins TRBV5-1 and TRBJ1-2, with 7 bases lining up with TRBD1. The junction had 5 bases not matched to a gene; V was cut back by 4 bases and J by 5 bases. The CDR3 consists of 13 residues. Germline-derived CDR1 and CDR2 are SGHRS and YFSETQ. CDR3 DNA: TGCGCCAGCAGCCGGACGACAGGGTATGGCTACACCTTC. It translates to CASSRTTGYGYTF.

The gene calls are TRBV6-5 and TRBJ2-1, with 7 bases aligning to TRBD1. This CDR3 region has 16 residues. Germline V gives CDR1 MNHEY, CDR2 SVGAGI. The V gene end was trimmed by 2 bases and the J gene end by 4 bases; junction bases not matched to a gene: 8. CDR3 DNA: TGTGCCAGCAGTTACGGTGGGGGACAGACATACAATGAGCAGTTCTTC. Its translation: CASSYGGGQTYNEQFF.

The rearrangement joins TRBV28 to TRBJ2-3; 9 positions match TRBD2. Trimming took 1 base from V and 1 from J; bases not matched to a gene: 0. Germline V CDR1 and CDR2: MDHEN, SYDVKM. The CDR3 has 15 residues. The CDR3 coding sequence is TGTGCCAGCAGTTTATCTAGCGGGGGCACAGATACGCAGTATTTT. Amino acids: CASSLSSGGTDTQYF.

V and J are TRBV5-1 and TRBJ1-1, with D perhaps TRBD1 (6 bases). The CDR3 spans 14 residues. Germline assignment: CDR1 SGHRS and CDR2 YFSETQ. V was clipped by 0 bases and J by 2 bases, with 8 bases between them. The DNA for the CDR3 is TGCGCCAGCAGCTTGGGAGGGACAAACACTGAAGCTTTCTTT. This codes for CASSLGGTNTEAFF.